These T cell receptor beta chains were read from a single sample in a study of cytomegalovirus exposure and HLA in healthy donors. TCRdb's table, derived via immunoSEQ multiplex PCR, lists solely in-frame clones and lacks some. The sample contains 150,000 to 180,000 clones, 65% to 75% of which appear only once. The source material was PBMCs. Source of these receptors: a man between 18 and 29 years old in good health and CMV-seronegative. Each CDR3 is given with its conserved first and last residue. A D gene is named only where the DNA matches it firmly. The listing skips clone size in some rows; elsewhere it reads once, few, many or a size class.

TGTGCCAGCAGCCCGGGACAGGGGGCATGGGAGACCCAGTACTTC CASSPGQGAWETQYF TRBV7-9 - TRBJ2-5 TRBD1
TGTGCCAGCACCAGGGGTCCCCAAGAGACCCAGTACTTC CASTRGPQETQYF TRBV2 - TRBJ2-5 -
TGTGCCAGCAGCTTAGGGACTAGCGGGGGCTCCTACAATGAGCAGTTCTTC CASSLGTSGGSYNEQFF TRBV11-2 - TRBJ2-1 TRBD2
TGCGCCAGCAGCTTGACGGGGGAGATCTACAATGAGCAGTTCTTC CASSLTGEIYNEQFF TRBV5-1 - TRBJ2-1 -
TGTGCCAGCGGGTTGGGGCAGAGCTCCTACAATGAGCAGTTCTTC CASGLGQSSYNEQFF TRBV2 - TRBJ2-1 -
TGCAGCGTAACACAGGGCTCTAATGAAAAACTGTTTTTT CSVTQGSNEKLFF TRBV29-1 - TRBJ1-4 -
TGTGCCAGCAGTTCGGCGGGGGGCCCCAGGGACGGGCAGTTCTTC CASSSAGGPRDGQFF TRBV28 - TRBJ2-1 TRBD2
TGTGCCAGTAGTATTGACAGGGAGACCGAGCAGTACTTC CASSIDRETEQYF TRBV19 - TRBJ2-7 TRBD1
TGTGCCAGCAGCAGAAGTGTAGCGGGGGTTTACAATGAGCAGTTCTTC CASSRSVAGVYNEQFF TRBV13 few TRBJ2-1 TRBD2
TGTGCCAGCAGTGAAGGCCGGGACAGGGCTTATGAGCAGTTCTTC CASSEGRDRAYEQFF TRBV6-1 - TRBJ2-1 TRBD1
TGTGCCAGCAGTGAAAGGGGTGGACGCTATGGCTACACCTTC CASSERGGRYGYTF TRBV25-1 - TRBJ1-2 -
TGTGCCAGCAGCCCGGAGGGACAGAGACAAGAGACCCAGTACTTC CASSPEGQRQETQYF TRBV5-6 - TRBJ2-5 -
TGTGCCACCAGCAGTACAGGGGGCAATCAGCCCCAGCATTTT CATSSTGGNQPQHF TRBV15 - TRBJ1-5 TRBD1
TGTGCCAGCACGCCGGGACAGCGGGAGAATGAGCAGTTCTTC CASTPGQRENEQFF TRBV2 - TRBJ2-1 -
TGTGCCAGCAGTAGGGGGAACACTGAAGCTTTCTTT CASSRGNTEAFF TRBV25-1 - TRBJ1-1 -
TGTGCCAGCAGCTTGACCCTAGGCCCCTACAATGAGCAGTTCTTC CASSLTLGPYNEQFF TRBV5-5 - TRBJ2-1 -
TGCGCCAGCAGACAGGACAGTTACGAGCAGTACTTC CASRQDSYEQYF TRBV5-1 - TRBJ2-7 -
TGTGCCAGCAGCTTAACGGAAACAGGGTCTGAAGCTTTCTTT CASSLTETGSEAFF TRBV7-9 once TRBJ1-1 -
TGTGCCAGCAGTGCTACCGGGACAGCCTATGGCTACACCTTC CASSATGTAYGYTF TRBV6-1 - TRBJ1-2 TRBD1
TGTGCCAGCAGCTTATGGCTAGCGGGGGGGCTGGGAGATACGCAGTATTTT CASSLWLAGGLGDTQYF TRBV7-2 - TRBJ2-3 TRBD2
TGCAGCGTTGAACAGGGGTTGTATGGCTACACCTTC CSVEQGLYGYTF TRBV29-1 - TRBJ1-2 -
TGTGCCAGCAGTTTTGAGACTCTACCACCCCTCCACTTT CASSFETLPPLHF TRBV27 - TRBJ1-6 -
TGCAGCGTAGACAGGGTGCTAACTGAAGCTTTCTTT CSVDRVLTEAFF TRBV29-1 - TRBJ1-1 TRBD1
TGTGCCAGCAGTTCCCTACAGGGGTATAATTCACCCCTCCACTTT CASSSLQGYNSPLHF TRBV28 - TRBJ1-6 TRBD1
TGCGCCAGCAGCCAAGCACCCCGAGGCGGGGGGTCGAATGAGCAGTTCTTC CASSQAPRGGGSNEQFF TRBV4-3 - TRBJ2-1 TRBD2
TGTGCCAGCAGACCAGGGACTGAAGAAAAACTGTTTTTT CASRPGTEEKLFF TRBV6-6 - TRBJ1-4 -
TGTGCCAGCAGTGATGAGGGAGGCTATGGCTACACCTTC CASSDEGGYGYTF TRBV2 - TRBJ1-2 -
TGTGCCAGCAGCGACGCAGGGCCCCCGAGGTATTCACCCCTCCACTTT CASSDAGPPRYSPLHF TRBV7-3 - TRBJ1-6 -
TGTGCCAGCTCACCACCAGGGAGGGGGAAAGAGACCCAGTACTTC CASSPPGRGKETQYF TRBV18 - TRBJ2-5 -
TGTGCCAGCAGCCAAGATTCGATCGGTAAAGCTTTCTTT CASSQDSIGKAFF TRBV4-2 - TRBJ1-1 -
TGTGCCAGCAGCCGAACCGGACTAGCGGGGACCCAAAACATTCAGTACTTC CASSRTGLAGTQNIQYF TRBV7-2 - TRBJ2-4 TRBD2
TGCGCCAGCAGCTTAGAGTCCTACGAGCAGTACTTC CASSLESYEQYF TRBV5-1 - TRBJ2-7 -
TGTGCCAGCAGCTTAGCGCGGGGGGTTTATTCACCCCTCCACTTT CASSLARGVYSPLHF TRBV7-2 - TRBJ1-6 -
TGTGCCAGCAGTCAACTCCGCCCTGTTCGAGACAATGAGCAGTTCTTC CASSQLRPVRDNEQFF TRBV28 - TRBJ2-1 -
TGTGCCTGTGGAACCCGGCTAGCGGGGGGTATTTGGAATGAGCAGTTCTTC CACGTRLAGGIWNEQFF TRBV30 - TRBJ2-1 TRBD2
TGTGCCAGCAGCGTAGGGGGGGGCGAAGGTTACAATGAGCAGTTCTTC CASSVGGGEGYNEQFF TRBV9 - TRBJ2-1 -
TGTGCCAGTCGGACAGGTACCTTCGACGAGCAGTACTTC CASRTGTFDEQYF TRBV10-3 - TRBJ2-7 TRBD1
TGTGCCAGCAGCTTAAGCGGAACCGGGGAGCTGTTTTTT CASSLSGTGELFF TRBV7-3 - TRBJ2-2 -
TGTGCCTGGAACCCTGGACAGGTACTTAACACTGAAGCTTTCTTT CAWNPGQVLNTEAFF TRBV30 once TRBJ1-1 TRBD1
TGTGCCAGCAGGGCGACAGGGGGCGGCAATCAGCCCCAGCATTTT CASRATGGGNQPQHF TRBV6-6 few TRBJ1-5 TRBD1
TGTGCCAGCAGTGAATCCTGGACAGGGTCAGGACCTGGCTACACCTTC CASSESWTGSGPGYTF TRBV2 once TRBJ1-2 TRBD1
TGCGCCAGCAGCCACGGACCACCAGTTACGGGGGAGACCCAGTACTTC CASSHGPPVTGETQYF TRBV4-3 - TRBJ2-5 -
TGTGCCAGCAGTGATAGTACAGGGTGGGCAGAGACCCAGTACTTC CASSDSTGWAETQYF TRBV2 - TRBJ2-5 -
TGTGCCAGCGGGGACAGGGGTGATGAAAAACTGTTTTTT CASGDRGDEKLFF TRBV6-1 once TRBJ1-4 TRBD1
TGTGCCAGCAGCGTAGTGAGCCTAGCGGGGGCAACAGATACGCAGTATTTT CASSVVSLAGATDTQYF TRBV9 - TRBJ2-3 TRBD2
TGTGCCAGCAGTCCCCAGACGCGGGGTGGTACGCAGTATTTT CASSPQTRGGTQYF TRBV27 - TRBJ2-3 -
TGTGCCAGCAGCTCACAGGGAGGGACTGAAGCTTTCTTT CASSSQGGTEAFF TRBV7-9 - TRBJ1-1 -
TGCGCCAGCAGCTTGGTCGACAGTTACACTGAAGCTTTCTTT CASSLVDSYTEAFF TRBV5-1 - TRBJ1-1 -
TGTGCCAGCAGCCCGGGTAGAGACCTTCTCTCTGGGGCCAACGTCCTGACTTTC CASSPGRDLLSGANVLTF TRBV5-6 once TRBJ2-6 -
TGTGCCAGCAGCAAGACTAGCGGGGGGGCATGGGAGCAGTTCTTC CASSKTSGGAWEQFF TRBV21-1 few TRBJ2-1 -
TGTGCCAGCAGCTTTGGTCTTTCTGGGGCCAACGGCCTGACTTTC CASSFGLSGANGLTF TRBV5-6 once TRBJ2-6 -
TGCGCCAGCAGCTTGGGGTTCGAGGACAGGGGAGACTTC CASSLGFEDRGDF TRBV5-1 - TRBJ1-2 TRBD1
TGTGCCAGCATCCCGACAGGGCCGAGGACTGAAGCTTTCTTT CASIPTGPRTEAFF TRBV6-5 - TRBJ1-1 TRBD1
TGTGCCAGCAGTCTCAGGGCAGTTGAAAAACTGTTTTTT CASSLRAVEKLFF TRBV6-6 - TRBJ1-4 -
TGTGCCACGAGGTGGAGGGCGGCCGTATTTCGCTCTGGGGCCAACGGCCTGACTTTC CATRWRAAVFRSGANGLTF TRBV27 few TRBJ2-6 -
TGCAGCGTTGGTCAGGACACTTGGAACACTGAAGCTTTCTTT CSVGQDTWNTEAFF TRBV29-1 - TRBJ1-1 -
TGTGCCAGCAGTGCAGGGTATCAAGAGACCCAGTACTTC CASSAGYQETQYF TRBV9 - TRBJ2-5 -